Below are 11 T cell receptor beta chains sequenced from a single sample in a study of blood T cell repertoires in COVID-19 (dated by TCRdb to 2019 to 2021). Receptor amplification or capture employed the immunoSEQ multiplex PCR assay. The table was pulled from immuneACCESS by TCRdb, which kept in-frame rearrangements only. Such tables lose some clones; where checked, under half of the loss comes from unresolved V genes, and the rest has no known cause. Here the sample has about 220,000 clones; 84% occur a single time. The top ten hold 5% to 6.5% of the sample. Sequencing was done on a sample of peripheral blood. The receptors stem from a woman in her sixties or seventies who had recovered from COVID-19.

The chain couples TRBV3-1 (or the pseudogene TRBV3-2) to TRBJ2-3, with 8 bases identical to TRBD2. V lost 5 bases and J lost 2; bases outside the gene matches: 6. The CDR3 extends over 15 amino acids. The germline V gene encodes CDR1 LGHDT and CDR2 YNNKEL (reference sequence). Here the CDR3 reads CASSVKRGNTDTQYF. The DNA for the CDR3 is TGTGCCAGCAGCGTAAAGCGGGGGAACACAGATACGCAGTATTTT.

V is TRBV5-1 and J is TRBJ2-5, with D possibly matching TRBD1 (5 bases). The germline gives CDR1 SGHRS, CDR2 YFSETQ. V dropped 2 bases and J dropped 5 bases, with 13 bases sitting between them. CDR3 length equals 14 residues. CDR3: CASSLRGLGETQYF. The CDR3 region has the DNA TGCGCCAGCAGCTTAAGGGGCCTGGGGGAGACCCAGTACTTC.

The chain uses TRBV3-1 (or the pseudogene TRBV3-2) and TRBJ1-1; D gene unclear. The V and J ends lost 0 bases and 7 bases respectively, with 6 bases between them. The germline V gene has CDR1 LGHDT and CDR2 YNNKEL (reference sequence). This CDR3 contains 12 residues. For the CDR3, the DNA is TGTGCCAGCAGCCAAGAGGTCGGTGAAGCTTTCTTT. This sequence encodes CASSQEVGEAFF.

This sequence joins TRBV5-1 and TRBJ2-1; D possibly corresponds to TRBD1 (6 bases). Trimming stripped 0 bases from V and 10 bases from J, with 11 bases between. Germline lookup yields CDR1 SGHRS and CDR2 YFSETQ. The CDR3 loop spans 13 amino acids. CDR3 DNA: TGCGCCAGCAGCTTGGACAGGGATGTAGAGCAGTTCTTC. It yields the protein CASSLDRDVEQFF.

The chain couples TRBV2 to TRBJ1-6; D call uncertain. V lost 10 bases and J 0 bases, leaving 7 bases between the germline ends. The CDR3 runs 13 residues. CDR1 SNHLY and CDR2 FYNNEI come from the germline V gene. This CDR3 reads CATVSSYNSPLHF. The CDR3 coding sequence is TGTGCCACCGTTAGCTCCTATAATTCACCCCTCCACTTT.

The chain uses TRBV29-1 and TRBJ2-1; 7 bases are a match to TRBD2. The V gene end was trimmed by 4 bases and the J gene end by 7 bases; junction bases not matched to a gene: 7. The CDR3 runs 13 residues. Germline V CDR1 and CDR2: SQVTM, ANQGSEA. DNA of the CDR3: TGCAGCGTTGGACTAGCTGGGGATAATGAGCAGTTCTTC. Translated, it gives CSVGLAGDNEQFF.

The V call is TRBV3-1 (or the pseudogene TRBV3-2), the J call TRBJ1-2; 7 bases match TRBD1. CDR3 length: 15 amino acids. The germline V gene encodes CDR1 LGHDT and CDR2 YNNKEL (reference sequence). V shed 1 base, J shed 2 bases, and the junction held 4 bases outside the gene matches. CDR3 in amino acids: CASSQATGANYGYTF. Written as DNA, the CDR3 is TGTGCCAGCAGCCAAGCTACAGGGGCAAACTATGGCTACACCTTC.

The chain links TRBV2 to TRBJ2-1; D perhaps matches TRBD1 (6 bases). The CDR3 has 14 amino acids. The V end lost 7 bases, the J end lost 2 bases, and 12 bases lay between the germline ends. Germline V lookup: CDR1 SNHLY, CDR2 FYNNEI. CDR3 amino acids: CASKGDQTYNEQFF. The CDR3 DNA sequence: TGTGCCAGCAAGGGGGACCAAACCTACAATGAGCAGTTCTTC. The full variable domain, completed using reference TRBV2 and TRBJ2-1, is EPEVTQTPSHQVTQMGQEVILRCVPISNHLYFYWYRQILGQKVEFLVSFYNNEISEKSEIFDDQFSVERPDGSNFTLKIRSTKLEDSAMYFCASKGDQTYNEQFFGPGTRLTVL.

The V call is TRBV9, the J call TRBJ2-7; 8 bases are a match to TRBD2. The CDR3 has 15 amino acids. CDR1 and CDR2 from the germline V gene are SGDLS and YYNGEE. J gave up 0 bases and V 4 bases, and 6 bases lay outside the gene matches. In DNA, the CDR3 is TGTGCCAGCAGCAAGCGGGGGAAGAGCTCCTACGAGCAGTACTTC. Residues: CASSKRGKSSYEQYF.

V gene TRBV19 combines with J gene TRBJ1-1, with TRBD1 matching over 7 bases. CDR1 and CDR2 (germline): LNHDA, SQIVND (reference sequence). V shed 5 bases and J 10 bases; nucleotides not matched to a gene: 13. This CDR3 contains 14 residues. The CDR3 spells CASSPSGQSMGAFF. In nucleotides, the CDR3 is TGTGCCAGTAGTCCCTCGGGACAGAGTATGGGAGCTTTCTTT.

The rearrangement joins TRBV11-2 to TRBJ1-4, with 11 bases matching TRBD1. The CDR3 has 15 residues. V trimming: 5 bases; J trimming: 6 bases; junction bases outside the gene matches: 5. Germline CDR1 reads SGHAT; CDR2 reads FQNNGV. The CDR3 bases are TGTGCCAGCAGCGCCGGGACAGGGGGGTATGAAAAACTGTTTTTT. Amino acids: CASSAGTGGYEKLFF.